What follows are 7 T cell receptor beta chains derived from one specimen sequenced in a study of T cell repertoires in cytomegalovirus infection. Their recognized antigens are unknown. TCRdb re-analysed the reads in MiXCR, keeping a single row per CDR3 protein. The data contain some 320,000 distinct CDR3 sequences, about 27% of them seen just once; the ten biggest clones take up roughly 20%. The input for sequencing was cultured PBMCs, taken from culture after CMV antigen stimulation. These receptor sequences come from a human donor in good health (CMV status not recorded). Some clones in this sample may be carry-over from other donors' samples.

Ten or more counts support this clonotype. This chain links TRBV7-6 with TRBJ2-1; 10 bases line up with TRBD2. The germline gives CDR1 SGHVS, CDR2 FNYEAQ. This CDR3 has 16 amino acids. After removal of 4 bases from V and 7 bases from J, the junction contained 10 bases not matched to a gene. CDR3 nucleotide sequence: TGTGCCAGCAGCTCCAGACTAAGCGGGAGGGCGAATGAGCAGTTCTTC. Encoded protein: CASSSRLSGRANEQFF.

The gene calls are TRBV6-8 and TRBJ1-1, with D tentatively TRBD1 (5 bases). This CDR3 spans 11 amino acids. V gave up 6 bases and J gave up 10 bases, with 12 bases separating them. Germline assignment: CDR1 MNHGY and CDR2 SAAAGT. The CDR3: CASSRDGAAFF. The CDR3 DNA is TGTGCCAGCAGCCGGGACGGAGCAGCTTTCTTT.

The rearrangement joins TRBV6-1 to TRBJ1-4; tentatively, D is TRBD1 (5 bases). The CDR3 totals 15 residues. CDR1 is MNHNS and CDR2 is SASEGT in the germline V gene. The ends were cut back, 5 bases at V and 0 bases at J, with 10 bases in the middle. The DNA of the CDR3 is TGTGCCAGCAGTTTGGAGACAGCAACTAATGAAAAACTGTTTTTT. Translating gives CASSLETATNEKLFF.

The rearrangement joins TRBV2 to TRBJ2-2, with a possible D match to TRBD1 (6 bases). With 4 bases removed from V and 4 bases from J, the gap between germline ends came to 16 bases. Germline V gene data show CDR1 as SNHLY and CDR2 as FYNNEI. CDR3 size: 16 residues. CDR3 amino acids: CASSGVVTGATGELFF. The CDR3 DNA is TGTGCCAGCAGTGGGGTTGTGACAGGAGCCACCGGGGAGCTGTTTTTT.

This clonotype was detected a few times. The chain links TRBV29-1 to TRBJ1-3; no clear D. Germline CDR1 is SQVTM and CDR2 is ANQGSEA. The CDR3 loop spans 14 amino acids. The V gene lost 3 bases and the J gene lost 4 bases, with 13 bases spanning the gap. In DNA, the CDR3 is TGCAGCGTTGAGTACCCCACGGGAGGAAACACCATATATTTT. Translation: CSVEYPTGGNTIYF.

The V and J genes are TRBV12-3 or TRBV12-4 and TRBJ2-1, with 8 bases fitting TRBD1. Trimming at V came to 5 bases and at J to 6 bases, leaving 9 bases not matched to a gene. This CDR3 has 15 amino acids. The CDR3 is CASSKTGVVINEQFF. The CDR3 nucleotides are TGTGCCAGCAGTAAGACAGGGGTTGTGATCAATGAGCAGTTCTTC.

This clonotype was counted a few times. The gene calls are TRBV7-2 and TRBJ2-1; TRBD2 matches at 16 bases. The CDR3 runs 13 residues. V dropped 8 bases and J dropped 15; count of bases not matched to a gene: 7. Per germline, CDR1 SGHTA and CDR2 FQGNSA. The CDR3 protein is CASGTSGRVVWFF. CDR3 DNA: TGTGCCAGCGGGACTAGCGGGAGGGTAGTTTGGTTCTTC.